What follows describes a single T cell receptor beta chain. This sample stems from a study of blood T cell repertoires in COVID-19. Looking at the study overall: The United States, Italy and Spain supplied acute and convalescent COVID-19 samples. T cells, B-cell-depleted T cells, or PBMCs supplied cDNA or gDNA.

Original data processing: Quantification of nucleated cells was approximated via reference gene primer amplification. Produced via immunoSEQ multiplex PCR; TCRdb's table is partial and in-frame only. V and J calls and clone size are given by that table; D and trimming were obtained from the DNA. The sample has about 120,000 clones, about 88% seen once. CDR3 length equals 14 residues. From germline, CDR1 is LGHNA and CDR2 YSLEER. Trimming shortened V by 3 bases and J by 4 bases, and 12 bases separated the two germline ends. The sample taken for sequencing was peripheral blood. The chain employs TRBV4-3 and TRBJ1-2, with D maybe TRBD1 (5 bases). The receptor comes from a woman aged 80 or older with acute or convalescent COVID-19. The CDR3: CASSHGDRSYGYTF. DNA for the CDR3: TGCGCCAGCAGCCACGGTGACAGATCCTATGGCTACACCTTC.